This TCR beta chain was found in a study of blood T cell repertoires in COVID-19. J gave up 4 bases and V 3 bases, and 8 bases lay outside the gene matches. From germline, CDR1 is KGHSH and CDR2 LQKENI. The CDR3 covers 15 residues. Sequenced by immunoSEQ multiplex PCR; TCRdb stores in-frame clones only, minus some. The sample yields hundreds of thousands of clones, approximately 91% seen once. Participants, roughly 18 to 90 years old, spanned around 25 US areas. The TCR was taken from a woman aged 40 to 50 who had recovered from COVID-19. Sample: PBMCs or T cells enriched from blood (not recorded which). The chain recombines TRBV18 with TRBJ2-5, with 7 bases fitting TRBD1. CDR3 sequence reads: CASSPITGQTETQYF. CDR3 DNA sequence: TGTGCCAGCTCACCCATTACGGGACAGACAGAGACCCAGTACTTC.